The sequence of this T cell receptor beta chain was determined in a study of chemoradiotherapy in HPV16-positive cancers. Whole-study results and caveats: Non-HPV-specific T cells did not expand in tumors during treatment, whereas candidate HPV-specific clones and E7-related motifs did.

Worth noting for this clone: No antigen is known for it.

The germline gives CDR1 MDHEN, CDR2 SYDVKM. The CDR3 consists of 15 residues. V was clipped by 5 bases and J by 2 bases, with 14 bases between them. TCRdb's copy holds only in-frame clones and misses some; the assay was immunoSEQ multiplex PCR. Among more than 20,000 clones, about nine tenths were seen once, and the ten largest hold about 17%. The receptor was derived from a human donor with HPV-associated anogenital cancer. V and J are TRBV28 and TRBJ2-3; D may be TRBD1 or TRBD2 (5 bases each). Specimen: blood, collected from a patient who underwent chemoradiotherapy. CDR3 in amino acids: CASSPPGPSTDTQYF. The DNA of the CDR3 is TGTGCCAGCAGTCCTCCGGGACCCTCCACAGATACGCAGTATTTT.